A selection of T cell receptor beta chains follows, all from one sample in a study of T cells in tumors after PD-1 blockade. Using immunoSEQ multiplex PCR, the repertoire was profiled, and TCRdb retains in-frame clones only, with some absent. This repertoire shows 7,500 to 8,500 clones, around three fifths found once; its top ten account for around 12%. This material consisted of tumor tissue, taken after anti-PD-1 treatment. The source is a human donor with basal cell carcinoma. CDR3s include the opening cysteine and the closing phenylalanine or tryptophan. The order of the fields is J gene, D gene, V gene, clone size, CDR3 DNA, CDR3 protein. D genes are given only for firm matches. Clone size is not always given. Where it is, it says once, few, many or a class for expanded clones.

TRBJ2-7	TRBD1	TRBV5-6	-	TGTGCCAGCAGTTCTCAACAGGGGGGCTACGAGCAGTACTTC	CASSSQQGGYEQYF
TRBJ1-5	-	TRBV25-1	-	TGTGCCAGCAGTGATCGGGGAATGGGCAATCAGCCCCAGCATTTT	CASSDRGMGNQPQHF
TRBJ1-3	TRBD1	TRBV7-9	medium-sized	TGTGCCAGCAGGCCCGGTCGGGGACAGGGGCCTGGAAACACCATATATTTT	CASRPGRGQGPGNTIYF
TRBJ1-4	-	TRBV21-1	once	TGTGCCAGCAGCAAATGGGGCAGGGAAGTGAAACTGTTTTTT	CASSKWGREVKLFF
TRBJ1-2	TRBD1	TRBV20-1	-	TGCAGTGCTAGTGGACCCCCGGGACAGGGAGGGGGCTACACCTTC	CSASGPPGQGGGYTF
TRBJ1-1	-	TRBV6-1	-	TGTGCCAGCAGAGGGACGGTGAACACTGAAGCTTTCTTT	CASRGTVNTEAFF
TRBJ2-7	TRBD1	TRBV7-9	few	TGTGCCAGCAGCTTGTCAGGGGGCGCCGCCACCCGGGAGCAGTACTTC	CASSLSGGAATREQYF
TRBJ1-6	-	TRBV19	-	TGTGCCAGTAGTATGTCGGGGGGCAGCTATAATTCACCCCTCCACTTT	CASSMSGGSYNSPLHF
TRBJ2-3	-	TRBV10-3	-	TGTGCAAGTAAAGGGGGGGTGACAGATACGCAGTATTTT	CASKGGVTDTQYF
TRBJ1-6	-	TRBV2	few	TGTGCCAGCAGTGAAGGGGCAGGGTGGAATTCACCCCTCCACTTT	CASSEGAGWNSPLHF
TRBJ1-4	TRBD1	TRBV6-1	-	TGTGCCAGCAGGCCGGGACAGATTAATGAAAAACTGTTTTTT	CASRPGQINEKLFF
TRBJ1-5	-	TRBV10-1	once	TGCGCCAGCAGTTCTGGGTTTAGCAATCAGCCCCAGCATTTT	CASSSGFSNQPQHF
TRBJ2-3	-	TRBV5-1	-	TGCGCCAGCAGCTTCAATCCCGGAGGGGACGATACGCAGTATTTT	CASSFNPGGDDTQYF